Below, 27 T cell receptor beta chains from the same sample are listed, as sequenced in a study of blood T cell repertoires in COVID-19. Repertoires were generated with immunoSEQ multiplex PCR, while TCRdb's copy carries only in-frame clones and drops some. The sample comprises tens of thousands of clones, approximately 89% of which are singletons, and around 30% rests with the top ten. The sequencing sample was made of peripheral blood. The receptors were sampled from a woman of 80 years or more with acute or convalescent COVID-19.

V gene TRBV13 combines with J gene TRBJ2-5; D is unresolved. This CDR3 region has 14 residues. Germline loops: CDR1 PRHDT, CDR2 FYEKMQ (reference sequence). V was trimmed by 2 bases and J by 5 bases, leaving 12 bases between them. The CDR3 DNA is TGTGCCAGCAGCTTAAAAACTCTGGTGGAGACCCAGTACTTC. Encoded protein: CASSLKTLVETQYF.

In its sample, this clone was seen once. The rearrangement joins TRBV28 to TRBJ1-5; D remains unclear. The CDR3 is 14 residues long. Trimming took 5 bases from V and 0 from J, leaving 8 bases between them. The V gene's germline CDR1 is MDHEN and CDR2 SYDVKM. CDR3 sequence: CASSLPGSNQPQHF. The DNA for the CDR3 is TGTGCCAGCAGTCTCCCGGGTAGCAATCAGCCCCAGCATTTT.

The rearrangement links TRBV10-3 to TRBJ1-3; 7 bases match TRBD1. J gave up 0 bases and V 6 bases, and 2 bases lay outside the gene matches. The germline V gene encodes CDR1 ENHRY and CDR2 SYGVKD. This CDR3 contains 14 residues. Written as DNA, the CDR3 is TGTGCCATCAGACAGGGGCTCTCTGGAAACACCATATATTTT. Translating it yields CAIRQGLSGNTIYF.

V usage is TRBV2 and J usage is TRBJ1-5; D remains ambiguous. Germline assignment: CDR1 SNHLY and CDR2 FYNNEI. V lost 4 bases and J 11 bases, leaving 12 bases between the germline ends. The CDR3 is 12 residues long. The CDR3 here is CASSGVGKSQHF. CDR3 DNA sequence: TGTGCCAGCAGTGGTGTGGGCAAGTCCCAGCATTTT.

The rearrangement links TRBV3-1 (or the pseudogene TRBV3-2) to TRBJ1-1, with 9 positions matching TRBD1. The V segment lost 3 bases and the J segment 7 bases; nucleotides outside the gene matches: 12. Germline CDR1 LGHDT, CDR2 YNNKEL (reference sequence). The CDR3 has 16 residues. The CDR3 coding sequence is TGTGCCAGCAGCCACACATTAGACAGGGGGATATATGAAGCTTTCTTT. Protein sequence: CASSHTLDRGIYEAFF.

The V call is TRBV7-9, the J call TRBJ1-2; the match to TRBD1 covers 9 bases. The CDR3 spans 14 residues. V lost 5 bases and J lost 8; bases outside the gene matches: 9. Germline V lookup: CDR1 SEHNR, CDR2 FQNEAQ (reference sequence). The CDR3 DNA follows: TGTGCCAGCAGCGAAGAGGGGACAGGGAGGGGCTACACCTTC. Protein sequence: CASSEEGTGRGYTF.

The rearrangement links TRBV28 to TRBJ2-2, with 7 bases aligning to TRBD2. The CDR3 length is 13 residues. Germline CDR1 reads MDHEN; CDR2 reads SYDVKM. CDR3 nucleotide sequence: TGTGCAGCGGGCGGGGGAAACACCGGGGAGCTGTTTTTT. Its protein is CAAGGGNTGELFF. The variable domain in full, with the rest retrieved from reference TRBV28 and TRBJ2-2, is DVKVTQSSRYLVKRTGEKVFLECVQDMDHENMFWYRQDPGLGLRLIYFSYDVKMKEKGDIPEGYSVSREKKERFSLILESASTNQTSMYLCAAGGGNTGELFFGEGSRLTVL.

This clone was counted a few times. The J gene is TRBJ1-2, the V gene TRBV6-5; D gene unclear. This CDR3 is built from 11 residues. Germline V CDR1 and CDR2: MNHEY, SVGAGI. V was pared by 7 bases and J by 5 bases, with 8 bases between. The CDR3 DNA reads TGTGCCAGCAACAGCAGATATGGCTACACCTTC. As protein: CASNSRYGYTF.

The chain uses TRBV27 and TRBJ1-1; weak D call: TRBD1 (6 bases). The V and J ends lost 8 bases and 3 bases respectively, with 16 bases between them. CDR1 MNHEY and CDR2 SMNVEV come from the germline V gene (reference sequence). The CDR3 length is 14 residues. The CDR3 sequence: CASQKTGWYTEAFF. CDR3 in DNA: TGTGCCAGCCAAAAGACAGGTTGGTACACTGAAGCTTTCTTT.

This chain connects TRBV27 to TRBJ1-6; 8 bases map to TRBD1. V shed 6 bases and J 7 bases; nucleotides not matched to a gene: 2. CDR3 length: 13 amino acids. Germline V CDR1 and CDR2: MNHEY, SMNVEV (reference sequence). Here the CDR3 DNA reads TGTGCCAGCAGGAGACAGGGGAATTCACCCCTCCACTTT. Amino acids: CASRRQGNSPLHF.

The chain couples TRBV28 to TRBJ2-3; weak D call: TRBD1 (5 bases). The germline CDR1 and CDR2 sequences are MDHEN and SYDVKM. This CDR3 is 15 amino acids long. V lost 7 bases and J lost 5, with 19 bases in between. DNA for the CDR3: TGTGCCAGCACCTTGCGGCCAGGGTGGGAAGATACGCAGTATTTT. Translated: CASTLRPGWEDTQYF.

This chain joins TRBV6-5 and TRBJ1-6; the D gene is possibly TRBD1 (5 bases). Per the germline V gene, CDR1 is MNHEY and CDR2 is SVGAGI. V was pared by 7 bases and J by 7 bases, with 17 bases between. The CDR3 has 15 amino acids. The CDR3 sequence: CASMFPGLQNSPLHF. The CDR3 region has the DNA TGTGCCAGCATGTTTCCGGGACTTCAAAATTCACCCCTCCACTTT.

V and J are TRBV19 and TRBJ1-1, with D perhaps TRBD1 (5 bases). Trimming pared 6 bases from V and 4 bases from J, leaving 18 bases between. The CDR3 loop spans 15 amino acids. In germline, CDR1 is LNHDA, CDR2 SQIVND (reference sequence). CDR3 DNA sequence: TGTGCCAGTAGCCCCAGGGTGGGGGGGTTCACTGAAGCTTTCTTT. It specifies CASSPRVGGFTEAFF.

The chain uses TRBV5-6 and TRBJ2-7, with 9 bases fitting TRBD2. Losses at the gene ends were 4 bases for V and 5 bases for J; bases not matched to a gene: 10. The CDR3 is 15 amino acids. Per germline, CDR1 SGHDT and CDR2 YYEEEE. CDR3 DNA: TGTGCCAGCAGCCACCAACTAGCGGGCCGGGACGAGCAGTACGTC. This encodes CASSHQLAGRDEQYV.

This clone appeared a few times. The V gene is TRBV5-1, the J gene TRBJ1-2; 9 bases align to TRBD1. This CDR3 is 14 amino acids long. Germline assignment: CDR1 SGHRS and CDR2 YFSETQ. Losses at the gene ends were 2 bases for V and 5 bases for J; bases not matched to a gene: 4. The CDR3 here is CASSFGGQGYGYTF. Here the CDR3 DNA reads TGCGCCAGCAGCTTTGGGGGACAGGGATATGGCTACACCTTC.

The sample holds a few counts of this clone. The CDR3 bases are TGTGCCAGCAGACTGGGACTAGCGGGTGGGGGTACGCAGTATTTT. Protein product: CASRLGLAGGGTQYF. V is TRBV27 and J is TRBJ2-3; TRBD2 matches at 12 bases. This CDR3 contains 15 residues. With 6 bases clipped from V and 8 bases from J, the junction kept 9 bases outside the gene matches. The germline V gene encodes CDR1 MNHEY and CDR2 SMNVEV (reference sequence).

The rearrangement uses TRBV19 and TRBJ1-2; a possible D gene is TRBD1 (6 bases). The CDR3 has 16 amino acids. V was clipped by 5 bases and J by 2 bases, with 18 bases between them. Germline CDR1 is LNHDA and CDR2 is SQIVND (reference sequence). The CDR3 protein is CASSPITLTGNYGYTF. Written as DNA, the CDR3 is TGTGCCAGTAGTCCAATCACTCTGACAGGAAACTATGGCTACACCTTC.

The chain joins TRBV5-4 to TRBJ2-1, with D unresolved. Trimming cost V 2 bases and J 9 bases, with 9 bases left between them. The CDR3 sequence is 12 residues long. CDR1 is SGHNT, CDR2 YYREEE, per germline (reference sequence). CDR3 loop: CASSLPGGEQFF. The CDR3 region has the DNA TGTGCCAGCAGCTTACCCGGCGGTGAGCAGTTCTTC.

The rearrangement joins TRBV2 to TRBJ1-4, with TRBD1 matching over 7 bases. After removal of 6 bases from V and 4 bases from J, the junction contained 8 bases not matched to a gene. CDR1 is SNHLY and CDR2 is FYNNEI in the germline V gene. The CDR3 has 15 residues. The CDR3 bases are TGTGCCAGCAGGGATGGGACAGCGTTTAATGAAAAACTGTTTTTT. Protein sequence: CASRDGTAFNEKLFF.

The chain is built from TRBV7-8 and TRBJ2-1, with 11 bases aligning to TRBD2. CDR1 SGHVS and CDR2 FQNEAQ come from the germline V gene. After removal of 4 bases from V and 5 bases from J, the junction contained 7 bases not matched to a gene. The CDR3 consists of 16 residues. The CDR3 is CASSSYGTSGNNEQFF. DNA for the CDR3: TGTGCCAGCAGCTCTTACGGGACTAGCGGAAACAATGAGCAGTTCTTC.

The V call is TRBV3-1 (or the pseudogene TRBV3-2), the J call TRBJ2-2; D may be TRBD1 (5 bases). Looked up from germline, CDR1 is LGHDT and CDR2 is YNNKEL (reference sequence). V was pared by 0 bases and J by 7 bases, with 15 bases between. The CDR3 consists of 16 residues. For the CDR3, the DNA is TGTGCCAGCAGCCAAGACCTGACAGAATTTCACGGGGAGCTGTTTTTT. Amino acids: CASSQDLTEFHGELFF.

The chain carries TRBV2 and TRBJ2-1; a possible D gene is TRBD2 (5 bases). CDR1 is SNHLY, CDR2 FYNNEI, per germline. The CDR3 totals 12 residues. V lost 6 bases and J lost 8, with 11 bases in between. CDR3 bases: TGTGCCAGCAGGATCATCGGGGATGAGCAGTTCTTC. Translation gives CASRIIGDEQFF.

This chain joins TRBV5-1 and TRBJ2-7, with D tentatively TRBD1 (6 bases). CDR1 is SGHRS, CDR2 YFSETQ, per germline. With 6 bases removed from V and 3 bases from J, the gap between germline ends came to 13 bases. The CDR3 has 13 residues. The CDR3 DNA sequence: TGCGCCAGCACCCCGGACAGTGGCTACGAGCAGTACTTC. This gives the protein CASTPDSGYEQYF.

The chain couples TRBV5-5 to TRBJ2-1, with D uncertain. Germline CDR1 SGHKS, CDR2 YYEKEE (reference sequence). This CDR3 region has 15 residues. V shed 2 bases and J shed 0 bases, with 9 bases lying between them. CDR3 sequence reads: CASSFRGSSYNEQFF. The CDR3 nucleotides are TGTGCCAGCAGCTTTCGAGGAAGCTCCTACAATGAGCAGTTCTTC.

The CDR3 loop is CASSKGGKNTEAFF. The CDR3 bases are TGTGCCAGTAGTAAGGGCGGGAAGAACACTGAAGCTTTCTTT. This chain links TRBV19 with TRBJ1-1, with D hard to call. Per germline, CDR1 LNHDA and CDR2 SQIVND (reference sequence). Trimming took 4 bases from V and 1 from J, leaving 10 bases between them. The CDR3 spans 14 residues. Full variable domain (rest looked up from reference TRBV19 and TRBJ1-1): DGGITQSPKYLFRKEGQNVTLSCEQNLNHDAMYWYRQDPGQGLRLIYYSQIVNDFQKGDIAEGYSVSREKKESFPLTVTSAQKNPTAFYLCASSKGGKNTEAFFGQGTRLTVV.

The V call is TRBV6-1, the J call TRBJ2-7, with 10 positions matching TRBD1. Losses at the gene ends were 0 bases for V and 5 bases for J; bases not matched to a gene: 4. Per the germline V gene, CDR1 is MNHNS and CDR2 is SASEGT. CDR3 size: 15 residues. CDR3 amino acids: CASSEAQTGGDEQYV. CDR3 coding DNA: TGTGCCAGCAGTGAAGCCCAGACAGGGGGCGACGAGCAGTACGTC.

There are a few counts of this clone. V gene TRBV2 combines with J gene TRBJ2-7; D perhaps matches TRBD1 (6 bases). Deletions cut 6 bases from V and 0 bases from J, with 12 bases between. Germline-derived CDR1 and CDR2 are SNHLY and FYNNEI. The CDR3 consists of 14 residues. CDR3 sequence: CASREWDNSYEQYF. CDR3 DNA sequence: TGTGCCAGCAGGGAATGGGACAACTCCTACGAGCAGTACTTC.